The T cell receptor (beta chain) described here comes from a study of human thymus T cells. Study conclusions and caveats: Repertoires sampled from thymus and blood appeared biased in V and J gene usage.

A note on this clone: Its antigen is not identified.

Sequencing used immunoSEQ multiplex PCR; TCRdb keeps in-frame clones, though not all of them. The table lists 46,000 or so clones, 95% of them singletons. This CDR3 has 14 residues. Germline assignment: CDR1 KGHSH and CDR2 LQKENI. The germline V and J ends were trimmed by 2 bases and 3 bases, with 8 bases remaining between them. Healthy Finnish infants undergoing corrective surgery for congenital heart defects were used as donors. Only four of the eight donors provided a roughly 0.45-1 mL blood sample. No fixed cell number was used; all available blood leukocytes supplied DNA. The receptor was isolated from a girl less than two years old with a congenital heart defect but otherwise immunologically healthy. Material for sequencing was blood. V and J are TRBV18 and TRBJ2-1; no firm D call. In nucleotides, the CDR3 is TGTGCCAGCTCACCAATCAGGAACTACAATGAGCAGTTCTTC. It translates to CASSPIRNYNEQFF.